What follows describes a single T cell receptor (beta chain). V shed 6 bases, J shed 10 bases, and the junction held 14 bases outside the gene matches. CDR1 and CDR2 from the germline V gene are MDHEN and SYDVKM. The CDR3 runs 14 residues. This record comes from a study of blood T cell repertoires in COVID-19. Study context: PBMCs, B-cell-depleted T cells, or T cells were the source of the cDNA or gDNA that made up the material.

Per the original methods: Nucleated cell counts were estimated from reference gene primer amplification. Profiling relied on immunoSEQ multiplex PCR, and the TCRdb table lists in-frame clones only, not all of them. D and trimming were read from the DNA, whereas the V and J calls and clone size are those reported in that table. The table lists around 400,000 clones, about nine tenths of them singletons. Residents of 24 US areas, aged 18 to 89 years, made up the participants. Which cohort a participant joined came from the clinical history participants gave. The TCR sequence derives from a woman between 25 and 40 years old who had recovered from COVID-19. This chain connects TRBV28 to TRBJ1-2, with 7 bases matching TRBD1. The sequencing input was PBMCs or T cells enriched from blood (not recorded which). Written as DNA, the CDR3 is TGTGCCAGCAGGGCTACAGGGGCCGGCGACCTCTACACCTTC. It is translated as CASRATGAGDLYTF.